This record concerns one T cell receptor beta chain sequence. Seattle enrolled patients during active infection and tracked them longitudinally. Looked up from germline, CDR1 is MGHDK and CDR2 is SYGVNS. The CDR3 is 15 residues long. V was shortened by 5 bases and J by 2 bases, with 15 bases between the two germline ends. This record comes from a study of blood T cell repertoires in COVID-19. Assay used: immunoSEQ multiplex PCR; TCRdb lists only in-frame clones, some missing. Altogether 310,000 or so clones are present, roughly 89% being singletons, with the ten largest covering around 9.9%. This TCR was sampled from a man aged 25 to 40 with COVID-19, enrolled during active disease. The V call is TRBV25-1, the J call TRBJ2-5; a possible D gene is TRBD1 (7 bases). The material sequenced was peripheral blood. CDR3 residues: CASSRGGTAQETQYF. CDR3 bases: TGTGCCAGCAGTCGGGGCGGGACAGCACAAGAGACCCAGTACTTC.